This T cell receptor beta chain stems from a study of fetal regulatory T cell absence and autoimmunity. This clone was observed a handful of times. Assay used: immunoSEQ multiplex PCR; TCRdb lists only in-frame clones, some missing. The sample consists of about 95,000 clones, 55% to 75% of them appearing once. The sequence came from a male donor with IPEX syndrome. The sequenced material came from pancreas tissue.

The CDR3 reads CASSDQGPPGYTF. The CDR3 bases are TGTGCCAGCAGTGATCAGGGTCCCCCTGGCTACACCTTC. This chain uses TRBV6-1 with TRBJ1-2; possible D gene TRBD1, 5 bases. CDR1 is MNHNS and CDR2 is SASEGT in the germline V gene. The CDR3 runs 13 residues. V was clipped by 3 bases and J by 7 bases, with 12 bases between them.